This TCR beta chain was retrieved from a study of CD8+CD57+ T cells in acquired aplastic anemia. At the level of the study: The sorted CD4+ and CD8+ cells yielded an average around 3.2 ug of DNA. Study findings and constraints: Between patients and controls, around 30 CD8+ CDR3 sequences were found in common.

All patients picked for sequencing had shown, by flow cytometry, an expansion of CD8+CD57+ cells. Severe acquired aplastic anemia was diagnosed in all patients. With respect to this clonotype: Its antigen is currently unknown.

CDR3 and TCR beta VDJ profiling relied on a genomic DNA template. MiXCR, run by TCRdb on the reads, gives a single entry per CDR3 protein. This sample has some 120,000 distinct CDR3 sequences; about 43% occur once, and the top ten carry 2.6%. CDR3 length: 15 amino acids. The V gene lost 10 bases and the J gene lost 10 bases, with 25 bases spanning the gap. The germline gives CDR1 ENHRY, CDR2 SYGVKD. Sequenced material: sorted CD4+, CD8+, or CD8+CD57+ T cells (not recorded which) from PBMCs. The V and J genes are TRBV10-3 and TRBJ1-4, with TRBD1 as a possible D gene (6 bases). This clonotype was obtained from a human donor with aplastic anemia. The CDR3 region is CASGEQGGGIGKLFF. The CDR3 DNA reads as TGTGCCAGCGGGGAACAGGGCGGGGGGATCGGAAAACTGTTTTTT.